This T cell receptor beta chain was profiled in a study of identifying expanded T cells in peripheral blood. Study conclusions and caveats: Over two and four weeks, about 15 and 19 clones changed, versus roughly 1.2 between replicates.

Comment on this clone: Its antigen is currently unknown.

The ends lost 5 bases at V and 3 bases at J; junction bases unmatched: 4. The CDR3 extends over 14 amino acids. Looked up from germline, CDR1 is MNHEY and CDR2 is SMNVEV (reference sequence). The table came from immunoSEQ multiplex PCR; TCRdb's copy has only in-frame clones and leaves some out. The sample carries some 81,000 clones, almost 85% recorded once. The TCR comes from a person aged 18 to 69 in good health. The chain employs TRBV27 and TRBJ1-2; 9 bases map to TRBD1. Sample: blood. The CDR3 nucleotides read TGTGCCAGCAGTCCGACAGGGGGTCACTATGGCTACACCTTC. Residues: CASSPTGGHYGYTF.